This TCR beta chain was recorded in a study of memory CD4+ T cells and cytomegalovirus serostatus. Single viable CD3+CD4+CD8-CD45RO+ cells were sorted as the memory CD4+ T cells. Serum IgG to CMV pp150, pp28, p38 and p52 defined serostatus. The protocol was immunoSEQ multiplex PCR, while the TCRdb copy is restricted to in-frame clones and leaves out a portion. In the table there are around 50,000 clones, about 81% of which are singletons. This clone has a single count. The germline V and J ends were trimmed by 5 bases and 6 bases, with 25 bases remaining between them. Germline V lookup: CDR1 SEHNR, CDR2 FQNEAQ (reference sequence). The CDR3 sequence is 18 residues long.

V usage is TRBV7-9 and J usage is TRBJ1-4; D call uncertain. Sequencing was done on a sample of memory CD4+ T cells from blood. This sequence was found in an adult in good health and CMV-seronegative. The CDR3 sequence: CASSLIRPLQSFDEKLFF. In DNA, the CDR3 is TGTGCCAGCAGCCTCATCCGCCCATTACAGTCCTTCGATGAAAAACTGTTTTTT.